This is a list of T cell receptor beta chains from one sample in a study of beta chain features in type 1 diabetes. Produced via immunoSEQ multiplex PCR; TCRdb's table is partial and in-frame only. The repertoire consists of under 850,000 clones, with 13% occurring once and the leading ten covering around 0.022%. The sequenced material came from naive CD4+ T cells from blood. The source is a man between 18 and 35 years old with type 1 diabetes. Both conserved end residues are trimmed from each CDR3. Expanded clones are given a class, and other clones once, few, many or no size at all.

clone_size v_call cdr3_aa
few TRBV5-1 ASRRGGDNTDTQY
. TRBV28 ASSSGRWNTGELF
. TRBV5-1 ASSSQGDTQY
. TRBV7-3 ASSPSGEEDYGYT
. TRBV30 AWQRQGDQPQH
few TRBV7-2 ASRAPAGNTIY
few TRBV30 AWRGLAGFPAGELF
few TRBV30 AWIRYSKANYGYT
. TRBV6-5 ASSYSGASTDTQY
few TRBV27 ASSLKGTQPQH
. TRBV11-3 ASSLADGDNEQF
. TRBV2 ASSDRAQGTEAF
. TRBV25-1 ASSESWDTQY
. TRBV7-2 ASSLRTIHGYT
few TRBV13 ASSLFRDRAAYNEQF
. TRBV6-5 ASTRLEQGHYGYT
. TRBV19 ASSTDPYGAGLGNEQF
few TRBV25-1 ASSGGPRFSYEQY
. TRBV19 ASSIPGTGVNEQF
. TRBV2 ASRPSYEQY
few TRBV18 ASSRGTVTTNEKLF
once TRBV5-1 ASTSRGPFQETQY
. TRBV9 ASSAAVGGYT
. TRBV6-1 ASWDIAYEQY
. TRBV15 ATSHREGLSGYT
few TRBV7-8 ASSISSTDTQY
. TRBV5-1 ASSLVAGTGSYNEQF
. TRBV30 AWSEGEFNQPQH
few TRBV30 AWARGGRVNSPLH
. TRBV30 AWSAGDRRNEKLF
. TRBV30 AWSVRGTDSPLH
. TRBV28 ASSPGGYYGYT
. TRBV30 AWSVWGAPDTGELF
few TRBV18 ASSPGQVSNQPQH
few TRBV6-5 ASSYPDREEQY
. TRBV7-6 ASSFGTSAGLSYNEQF
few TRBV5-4 ASSFGQGGSYEQY
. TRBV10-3 AITGHANTEAF
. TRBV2 ASSDSSYEQY
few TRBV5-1 ASRPVSSTDTQY
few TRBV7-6 ASSWTSVGETQY
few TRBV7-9 ASTLVGSSSTDTQY
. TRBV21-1 ASSLRGGRLYDEQY
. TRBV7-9 ASSLYGTGSTEAF
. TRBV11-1 ASSLNAGNTEAF
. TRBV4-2 ASSQMGRGSSYNSPLH